Presented here are 3 T cell receptor beta chains from one specimen sequenced in a study of immune evolution from preneoplasia to lung adenocarcinoma. Some clones are missing from TCRdb's copy, which holds only in-frame ones; the method was immunoSEQ multiplex PCR. The table includes 5,500 to 7,000 clones, roughly 83% detected once. Material: FFPE adjacent normal lung tissue. All receptors come from a person in their sixties or seventies with lung adenocarcinoma.

The chain is built from TRBV18 and TRBJ1-2, with no clear D. The CDR3 covers 13 residues. Trimming shortened V by 6 bases and J by 8 bases, and 16 bases separated the two germline ends. CDR1 and CDR2 (germline): KGHSH, LQKENI. The CDR3 DNA reads as TGTGCCAGCTCCAACCAAGGAGGGCAGGGCTACACCTTC. Its protein product is CASSNQGGQGYTF.

J is TRBJ2-7 and V is TRBV28; 9 bases are shared with TRBD2. The V gene end was trimmed by 6 bases and the J gene end by 0 bases; junction bases not matched to a gene: 3. Germline CDR1 and CDR2: MDHEN and SYDVKM. The CDR3 length is 14 residues. The CDR3 spells CASRDSGSSYEQYF. CDR3 nucleotide sequence: TGTGCCAGCAGAGATAGCGGGAGCTCCTACGAGCAGTACTTC.

Details on this clone: Germline is not matched at one junction end, which may reflect a read error. The V gene is TRBV28, the J gene TRBJ2-7, with 10 bases that match TRBD2. Germline values: CDR1 MDHEN, CDR2 SYDVKM. The CDR3 totals 13 residues. The CDR3 region is CASSFPGTSAPGF. The CDR3 bases are TGTGCCAGCAGTTTCCCCGGGACTAGCGCCCCAGGCTTC.